This T cell receptor beta chain was documented in a study of blood T cell repertoires in COVID-19. Assay used: immunoSEQ multiplex PCR; TCRdb lists only in-frame clones, some missing. The sample shows about 68,000 clones, about 85% of them seen only once. Seattle participants joined during active infection and were tracked over time. CDR1 and CDR2 (germline): SGHRS, YFSETQ. The CDR3 loop spans 14 amino acids. The junction had 1 base not matched to a gene; V was cut back by 1 base and J by 3 bases. The receptor's source is a woman aged 50 to 65 with COVID-19, enrolled during active disease. Sequenced material: peripheral blood. The V and J genes are TRBV5-1 and TRBJ2-3, with 8 positions matching TRBD2. CDR3 in amino acids: CASSLPGGTDTQYF. The CDR3 DNA reads TGCGCCAGCAGCTTGCCGGGGGGGACAGATACGCAGTATTTT. The full variable domain, completed using reference TRBV5-1 and TRBJ2-3, is KAGVTQTPRYLIKTRGQQVTLSCSPISGHRSVSWYQQTPGQGLQFLFEYFSETQRNKGNFPGRFSGRQFSNSRSEMNVSTLELGDSALYLCASSLPGGTDTQYFGPGTRLTVL.